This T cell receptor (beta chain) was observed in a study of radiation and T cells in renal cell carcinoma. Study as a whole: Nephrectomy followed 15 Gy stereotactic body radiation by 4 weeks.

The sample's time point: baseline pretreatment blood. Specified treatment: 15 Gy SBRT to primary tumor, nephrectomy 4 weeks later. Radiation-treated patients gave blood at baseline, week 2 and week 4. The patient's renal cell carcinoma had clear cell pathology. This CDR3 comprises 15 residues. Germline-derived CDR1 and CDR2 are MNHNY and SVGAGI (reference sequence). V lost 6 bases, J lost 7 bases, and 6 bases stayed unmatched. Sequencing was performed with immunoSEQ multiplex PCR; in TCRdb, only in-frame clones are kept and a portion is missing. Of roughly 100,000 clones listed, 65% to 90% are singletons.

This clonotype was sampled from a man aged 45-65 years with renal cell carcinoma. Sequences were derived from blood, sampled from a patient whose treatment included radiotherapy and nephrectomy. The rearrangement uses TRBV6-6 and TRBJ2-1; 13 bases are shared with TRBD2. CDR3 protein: CASSQLAGGLNEQFF. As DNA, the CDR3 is TGTGCCAGCAGCCAACTAGCGGGAGGGTTAAATGAGCAGTTCTTC.